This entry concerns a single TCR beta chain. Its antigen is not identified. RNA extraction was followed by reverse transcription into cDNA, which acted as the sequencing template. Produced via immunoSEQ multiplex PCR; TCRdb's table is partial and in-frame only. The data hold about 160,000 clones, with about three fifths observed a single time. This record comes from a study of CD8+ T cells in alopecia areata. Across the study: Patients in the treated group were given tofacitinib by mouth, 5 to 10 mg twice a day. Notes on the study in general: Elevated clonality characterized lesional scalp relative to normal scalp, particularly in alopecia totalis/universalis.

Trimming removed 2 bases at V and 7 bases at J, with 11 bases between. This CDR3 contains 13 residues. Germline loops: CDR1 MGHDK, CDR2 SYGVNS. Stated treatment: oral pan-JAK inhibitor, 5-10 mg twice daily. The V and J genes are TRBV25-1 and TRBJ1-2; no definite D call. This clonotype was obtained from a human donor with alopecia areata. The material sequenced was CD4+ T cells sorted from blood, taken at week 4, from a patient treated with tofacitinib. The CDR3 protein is CASSEDGWAGYTF. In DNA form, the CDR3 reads TGTGCCAGCAGTGAAGACGGATGGGCTGGCTACACCTTC.